This passage covers 13 T cell receptor beta chains from one sample sequenced in a study of regulatory T cells in long-lasting Graves disease. Arm-PCR of CDR3 regions and iRepertoire HTBI primers were used to build TCR beta libraries. One entry per CDR3 protein results from TCRdb running MiXCR on the multiplex PCR reads. The repertoire has some 560,000 distinct CDR3 sequences, about 15% of them found once; the top ten carry 25%. The time point denotes: newly diagnosed GD, antithyroid drugs for less than 3 months. Isolated PBMC RNA provided the starting material for the TCR library. These data were also filed under a second study, of T cells in Graves' hyperthyroidism and ophthalmopathy.

The input for sequencing was peripheral blood mononuclear cells (PBMCs), taken at new diagnosis, from a patient treated with antithyroid drugs. The origin of the receptors is a woman aged 40 to 65 with Graves disease.

This chain connects TRBV4-1 to TRBJ1-2; 7 bases are shared with TRBD1. J lost 2 bases, V lost 4 bases, and 7 bases had no gene match. Germline-derived CDR1 and CDR2 are MGHRA and YSYEKL. The CDR3 extends over 15 amino acids. The CDR3 sequence is CASSLSGTENYGYTF. CDR3 in DNA: TGCGCCAGCAGCCTCTCCGGGACAGAAAACTATGGCTACACCTTC.

The chain joins TRBV7-9 to TRBJ1-2; maybe TRBD1 (5 bases). Germline V gene data show CDR1 as SEHNR and CDR2 as FQNEAQ (reference sequence). Trimming stripped 1 base from V and 3 bases from J, with 15 bases between. CDR3 length: 16 amino acids. CDR3 nucleotides: TGTGCCAGCAGCTTAGTCCCCGCGCAGGGCTACTATGGCTACACCTTC. It yields the protein CASSLVPAQGYYGYTF. Supplemented by reference TRBV7-9 and TRBJ1-2, the full variable domain reads DTGVSQNPRHKITKRGQNVTFRCDPISEHNRLYWYRQTLGQGPEFLTYFQNEAQLEKSRLLSDRFSAERPKGSFSTLEIQRTEQGDSAMYLCASSLVPAQGYYGYTFGSGTRLTVV.

The chain uses TRBV20-1 and TRBJ2-3; a weak D match, TRBD2 (5 bases). Trimming pared 2 bases from V and 10 bases from J, leaving 13 bases between. Per germline, CDR1 DFQATT and CDR2 SNEGSKA (reference sequence). The CDR3 covers 12 residues. The CDR3 is CSARPPTSAQYF. As DNA, the CDR3 is TGCAGTGCTAGACCGCCCACTAGTGCGCAGTATTTT.

The chain uses TRBV7-9 and TRBJ2-7; the match to TRBD2 covers 7 bases. This CDR3 is 16 amino acids long. Germline V gives CDR1 SEHNR, CDR2 FQNEAQ (reference sequence). The junction had 13 bases not matched to a gene; V was cut back by 8 bases and J by 0 bases. The CDR3: CASSAGWRGSSYEQYF. The DNA of the CDR3 is TGTGCCAGCTCCGCAGGGTGGCGGGGGTCCTCCTACGAGCAGTACTTC.

This clonotype was found many times. The gene calls are TRBV5-6 and TRBJ2-7, with TRBD1 matching over 7 bases. CDR3 length: 13 amino acids. V lost 4 bases, J lost 1 base, and 2 bases stayed unmatched. CDR1 and CDR2 from the germline V gene are SGHDT and YYEEEE. CDR3 in amino acids: CASSVQGSYEQYF. Written as DNA, the CDR3 is TGTGCCAGCAGCGTACAGGGGTCCTACGAGCAGTACTTC. Complete variable domain (other parts from reference TRBV5-6 and TRBJ2-7): DAGVTQSPTHLIKTRGQQVTLRCSPKSGHDTVSWYQQALGQGPQFIFQYYEEEERQRGNFPDRFSGHQFPNYSSELNVNALLLGDSALYLCASSVQGSYEQYFGPGTRLTVT.

For this clonotype: This may be a read error: a much more frequent sequence differs by one nucleotide. The chain couples TRBV5-6 to TRBJ2-7; D is undetermined. Trimming shortened V by 1 base and J by 6 bases, and 17 bases separated the two germline ends. This CDR3 is built from 15 residues. In germline, CDR1 is SGHDT, CDR2 YYEEEE. This CDR3 is CASSLLVNLVGEQYF. CDR3 nucleotide sequence: TGTGCCAGCAGCTTGCTGGTCAACCTTGTGGGCGAGCAGTACTTC.

This clonotype was seen more than once but under ten times. The V gene is TRBV5-8, the J gene TRBJ2-5; perhaps TRBD2 as D (6 bases). This CDR3 is built from 15 residues. V dropped 5 bases and J dropped 5 bases, with 19 bases sitting between them. Germline CDR1 and CDR2: SGHTS and YDEGEE. This CDR3 reads CASRPPGEDLETQYF. The CDR3 region has the DNA TGTGCCAGCAGACCCCCGGGAGAAGACTTGGAGACCCAGTACTTC. The full variable domain, with the rest looked up from reference TRBV5-8 and TRBJ2-5, is EAGVTQSPTHLIKTRGQQATLRCSPISGHTSVYWYQQALGLGLQFLLWYDEGEERNRGNFPPRFSGRQFPNYSSELNVNALELEDSALYLCASRPPGEDLETQYFGPGTRLLVL.

The chain combines TRBV6-2 or TRBV6-3 with TRBJ1-2, with a tentative D call TRBD1 (5 bases). The CDR3 runs 15 residues. The V gene lost 5 bases and the J gene lost 2 bases, with 15 bases spanning the gap. Per germline, CDR1 MNHEY and CDR2 SVGEGT. CDR3 nucleotides: TGTGCCAGCAGTACCGCCGGGACCGCGAACTATGGCTACACCTTC. Translating gives CASSTAGTANYGYTF.

Many counts were recorded for this clonotype. V gene TRBV3-1 combines with J gene TRBJ2-5; possible D gene TRBD2, 5 bases. With 4 bases removed from V and 11 bases from J, the gap between germline ends came to 14 bases. Looked up from germline, CDR1 is LGHDT and CDR2 is YNNKEL (reference sequence). The CDR3 contains 12 residues. The CDR3 here is CASSRTVTAQYF. Here the CDR3 DNA reads TGTGCCAGCAGCCGGACTGTTACAGCTCAGTACTTC.

This clonotype was seen repeatedly, ten times or more. The germline gene is not matched at one end of the junction; a read error may be the cause. V and J are TRBV3-1 and TRBJ1-5; D unclear. Germline V gene sequence: CDR1 LGHDT, CDR2 YNNKEL (reference sequence). The CDR3 is 14 residues long. The CDR3 here is CASSQVLSNQPQHF. The DNA for the CDR3 is TGCGCCAGCAGCCAAGTCCTTTCAAATCAGCCCCAGCATTTT.

This clonotype was seen at least ten times. The rearrangement links TRBV6-1 to TRBJ1-1, with D possibly TRBD1 on 6 matching bases. V was clipped by 4 bases and J by 3 bases, with 12 bases between them. Germline-derived CDR1 and CDR2 are MNHNS and SASEGT. The CDR3 is 14 amino acids. CDR3 DNA sequence: TGTGCCAGCAGTGCAAACAGGGCTGACACTGAAGCTTTCTTT. This translates into CASSANRADTEAFF.

This clonotype was counted a few times. DNA for the CDR3: TGTGCCAGCAGTCCGGGGGTGGTTTCTGGGGCCAACGTCCTGACTTTC. Translation gives CASSPGVVSGANVLTF. This sequence joins TRBV28 and TRBJ2-6, with TRBD2 as a possible D gene (6 bases). In germline, CDR1 is MDHEN, CDR2 SYDVKM. This CDR3 spans 16 amino acids. V lost 5 bases to trimming and J lost 1 base, with 12 bases between them.

The rearrangement links TRBV7-9 to TRBJ1-4; 9 positions match TRBD1. CDR3 size: 19 residues. Germline V lookup: CDR1 SEHNR, CDR2 FQNEAQ (reference sequence). V lost 5 bases, J lost 0 bases, and 13 bases stayed unmatched. Written as DNA, the CDR3 is TGTGCCAGCAGCGACCTCGGACAGGGGACCTATGCAACTAATGAAAAACTGTTTTTT. This codes for CASSDLGQGTYATNEKLFF.